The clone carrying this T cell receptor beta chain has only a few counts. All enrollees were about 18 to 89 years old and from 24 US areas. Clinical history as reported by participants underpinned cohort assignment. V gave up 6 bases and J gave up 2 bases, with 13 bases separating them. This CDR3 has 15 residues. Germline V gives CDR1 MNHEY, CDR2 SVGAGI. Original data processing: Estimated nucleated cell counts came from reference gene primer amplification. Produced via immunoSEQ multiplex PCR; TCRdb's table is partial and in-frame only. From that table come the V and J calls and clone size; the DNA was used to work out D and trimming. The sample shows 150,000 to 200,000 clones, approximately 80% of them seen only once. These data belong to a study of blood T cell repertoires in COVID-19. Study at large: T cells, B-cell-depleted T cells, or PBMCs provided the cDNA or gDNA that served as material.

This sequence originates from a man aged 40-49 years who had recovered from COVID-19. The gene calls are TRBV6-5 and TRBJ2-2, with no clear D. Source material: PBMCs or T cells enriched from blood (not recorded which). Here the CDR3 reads CASRPESINTGELFF. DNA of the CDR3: TGTGCCAGCAGGCCTGAGAGTATCAACACCGGGGAGCTGTTTTTT.